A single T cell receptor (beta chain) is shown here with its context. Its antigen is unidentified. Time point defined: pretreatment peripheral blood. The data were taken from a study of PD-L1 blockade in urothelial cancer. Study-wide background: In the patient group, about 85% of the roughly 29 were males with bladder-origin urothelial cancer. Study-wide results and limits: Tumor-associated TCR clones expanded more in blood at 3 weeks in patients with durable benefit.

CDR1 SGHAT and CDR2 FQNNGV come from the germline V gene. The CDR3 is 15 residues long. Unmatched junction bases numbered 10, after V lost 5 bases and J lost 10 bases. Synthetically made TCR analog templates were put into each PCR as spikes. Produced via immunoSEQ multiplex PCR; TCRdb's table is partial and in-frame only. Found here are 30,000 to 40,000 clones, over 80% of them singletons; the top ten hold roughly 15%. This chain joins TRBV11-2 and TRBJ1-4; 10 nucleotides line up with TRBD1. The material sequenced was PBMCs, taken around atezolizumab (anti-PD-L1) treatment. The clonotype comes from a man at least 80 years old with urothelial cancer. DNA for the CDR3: TGTGCCAGCAGCGCCCGACAGGGGGCAGTCGGAAAACTGTTTTTT. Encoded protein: CASSARQGAVGKLFF.